This T cell receptor beta chain is drawn from a study of cytomegalovirus exposure and HLA in healthy donors (TCRdb year 2017). Regarding the research as a whole: An earlier analysis of several hundred of the donors reported approximately 270 Gb of sequence data and 100 million to 140 million unique TCR beta sequences from 150 million to 200 million T cells. A later genetic analysis used genome-wide SNP genotypes for about 60% of the roughly 670 donors, treating that subset as a discovery cohort. Besides the first cohort of approximately 670 subjects, a separate validation cohort made up of 120 different subjects was used. Among some 400 genotyped donors of the cohort, an average of approximately 240,000 unique TCR beta nucleotide sequences were sequenced per donor, approximately 20% of them non-productive. In the later analysis, no new phenotypic data were used to find candidate immune exposures; instead, reliance was placed on TCR beta sequences and their occurrence across donors. The number of donors typed differed by locus, with roughly 629-640 for A, B, C, DRB1 and DQB1, more than 500 for DQA1, 606 for DPA1, and over 400 for DPB1. HLA typing covered class I and class II loci at four-digit resolution. Four to six DR-DQ haplotypes were handled as single units for association and clustering, since linkage in the cohort was strong. Every discovery cohort repertoire had been produced on one sequencing platform. The aim of the study was to test whether cataloging public T cell receptors could identify signatures of past pathogen exposure. Donor age, sex, ethnicity and CMV serostatus were collected together with the repertoire data. To predict cytomegalovirus infection status, the study brought together high-throughput TCR immunosequencing, statistical association of individual TCRs with disease status, and machine learning. Of the 350 to 450 genotyped donors, less than 90% were placed in the genetic ancestry cluster associated with self-reported Caucasian donors. In an earlier analysis of 500 to 650 of the donors, high-throughput TCR beta sequencing was used to judge whether each TCR beta V gene segment behaved as functional or pseudogenic. Using immunosequencing, the study profiled T cell repertoires from 666 subjects and related those repertoires to cytomegalovirus serostatus. To study patterns of TCR occurrence, a later analysis re-analyzed previously published TCR beta repertoires from hundreds of donors and added high-resolution HLA genotyping. An early release covering 550 to 650 HLA-typed donors comprised 300 to 350 gigabases of sequencing data and 65 million to 100 million unique TCR sequences. What the authors observed across the whole study: Compared with equally common non-associated chains, HLA-associated TCR beta chains in a later analysis were more clonally expanded and had lower generation probabilities. An earlier analysis of roughly 570 of the donors showed that most TCR beta V segments appeared in productive rearrangements either about 90% or about 30% of the time, which broadly matched IMGT annotations. The sequencing pipeline was judged likely to have produced a cluster of highly shared sequence variants as a technical artifact. Across donors, most TCR sequences were observed very rarely, whereas some public TCRs were present in many individuals. A later analysis found that TCR association rates varied across HLA loci, with DRB1 alleles showing the most associated TCRs and HLA-C alleles the fewest. HLA typing was unavailable for some donors at each locus, so association tests used only the typed subset. According to the authors, the approach could potentially be generalized to other disease states and immunological phenotypes. Presence/absence analyses assumed roughly uniform sequencing depth across donors, an assumption that may not hold. Immune exposure information for the cohort was limited to CMV serostatus. In a later analysis, 15,000 to 20,000 TCR beta sequences were associated with specific HLA alleles at a false discovery rate of 0.05. An association between a missense DCLRE1C variant and V-gene and J-gene trimming of TCR beta chains was found in a later genetic analysis and replicated in an independent cohort. The classifier was reported to diagnose cytomegalovirus status with high specificity and sensitivity in both the original cohort and the validation cohort. Some IMGT-functional V segments, including TRBV6-2 and TRBV6-3, could not be told apart with the 87-base-pair reads, so those segments were excluded. When HLA alleles, especially DR and DQ, strongly co-occurred, attributing TCR associations to individual alleles was difficult. In a later analysis, several top co-occurrence clusters were reported to appear linked to parvovirus B19, influenza, CMV and Epstein-Barr virus. The study gave a list of 150 to 200 TCR beta chains associated with cytomegalovirus. Roughly 15 rarely observed V segments, including chromosome 9 orphons, were excluded from the earlier analysis of some 590 of the donors because counts were too low. In a later genetic analysis, fewer N-insertions in productive TCRs were reported among donors in an Asian-associated ancestry cluster than the approximately 710-donor mean. Linkage disequilibrium might explain the correlated functional status among segregating V segments, but an unknown experimental factor could not be excluded. Most CMV-associated TCR beta chains appeared to be HLA-restricted in a later analysis, and the HLA associations seemed to be driven largely by CMV exposure. A few of the identified cytomegalovirus-associated TCR beta chains were confirmed in vitro to be specific for cytomegalovirus antigens. A further reported finding was that TCR beta sequences accurately predicted the HLA-A and HLA-B alleles for most subjects in the first cohort. The cohort was sequenced for TCR beta chains only, and without alpha or paired-chain data the features that could be detected were limited.

Concerning this clone: Which antigen it targets is not known.

CDR1 and CDR2 are drawn from the germline V gene: LGHNA, YNFKEQ. Including cysteine and phenylalanine, the CDR3 has 18 amino acids. The entry retains the CDR3 DNA only, 54 bases that are in frame from base 1. V loses 0 bases at its end and J loses 3 bases; junction bases beyond the gene matches: 9. Library prep was done by the immunoSEQ multiplex PCR assay. For the multiplex PCR, a mixture combining 60 forward primers for TCR Vbeta segments and 13 reverse primers for TCR Jbeta segments was used. A multiplex PCR assay on genomic DNA amplified the CDR3 region of rearranged TCR beta genes. Amplified TCR beta libraries were sequenced as 87-base-pair reads on the Illumina HiSeq System. In the paper's pipeline: In a later analysis, tens of millions of unique TCR beta chains were counted across the roughly 610 repertoires, and roughly 10 million of these chains were shared by at least two donors. To remove PCR and sequencing errors, raw reads were error-corrected and collapsed into unique sequences using a nearest-neighbor algorithm that merged closely related sequences. V, D and J gene segments were assigned by aligning CDR3 sequences to IMGT reference sequences. For a sequence to be retained, a match of at least six nucleotides was required to both a V gene segment and a J gene segment. A rearrangement counted as productive if the CDR3 had no stop codons and remained in frame with V and J, and every other rearrangement counted as non-productive. Following IMGT convention, CDR3 was defined as the stretch from the second conserved V-encoded cysteine up to the conserved J-encoded phenylalanine. The earlier analysis of some 600 of the donors excluded sequences that lacked an unambiguous match to a single V gene segment. In an earlier analysis of 587 of the donors, a V segment was called functional when productive rearrangements were above 56.7%, and segregating when the standard deviation between donors exceeded 5%. To diagnose cytomegalovirus status from the catalog of TCR beta chain sequences, a statistical classification framework was built. In a later analysis, TCR nucleotide sequences were compared against IMGT/GENE-DB human TR gene sequences so that V and J genes could be assigned. In a later analysis, CDR3 sequences and most-parsimonious VDJ recombination scenarios were assigned using the TCRdist pipeline. In a later analysis, each TCR beta chain was defined by its CDR3 amino acid sequence together with its V-gene family, and reads without a unique V-gene family were excluded. To address suspected cross-contamination and a sequencing artifact, a later analysis removed 450 to 700 highly shared, low-generation-probability nucleotide sequences. For each public chain, a later analysis derived a clonal expansion index from normalized ranks of inferred template counts within each repertoire. A later analysis computed generation probabilities with a VDJ recombination model fitted to out-of-frame rearrangements, and checked the results against IGoR. Hypergeometric tests were used in a later analysis to score TCR-TCR, TCR-HLA and TCR-CMV co-occurrence, with a repertoire-size bias correction applied to the TCR pairs. A later analysis estimated false discovery rates by permuting HLA or CMV assignments 20 times. A later analysis grouped co-occurring TCRs with DBSCAN, adding TCRdist sequence similarity when clustering within HLA-allele-positive subsets. Repertoires with fewer than 30,000 or more than 120,000 public chains, plus five repertoires with anomalous nucleotide sharing, were excluded from co-occurrence clustering. What TCRdb holds here is the immuneACCESS table cut down to in-frame rearrangements. Part of the clones is not present; checked against another copy, under half of the missing clones reflect an unresolved V gene, and the others are unexplained. Clone size and the V and J calls come from that table; the DNA yielded D and trimming. This sample's table carries tens of thousands of clones. The leading ten clones occupy less than 6% of the sample.

The cohort comprised hundreds of healthy bone marrow donors. At the time of sampling, all cohort members were nominally healthy, though unrecorded immune exposures were likely present. The donor tested CMV seronegative and was one of the 352 seronegative cohort members. Each donor provided a peripheral blood sample, and peripheral blood mononuclear cells were used for TCR beta sequencing. The Qiagen DNeasy Blood Extraction Kit was used to extract genomic DNA from the blood cell samples. This TCR came from a female donor in good health and CMV-seronegative. Sequenced sample: PBMCs. Here the chain combines TRBV4-2 and TRBJ2-7; TRBD2 agrees with 12 junctional bases. The nucleotide sequence reads TGTGCCAGCAGCCAAGATCGGCTAGCGGGGGGGACGGACTACGAGCAGTACTTC. Its coded protein is CASSQDRLAGGTDYEQYF.